This T cell receptor beta chain was captured in a study of graft-versus-host responses after intestinal transplantation. At the level of the study: Multivisceral, liver-intestinal, or isolated intestinal grafts went to recipients.

Note on this clone: Its antigen is still unknown.

Marrow drawn post-transplant originated at the posterior iliac crest or another site. The CDR3 has 13 residues. Germline-derived CDR1 and CDR2 are MNHEY and SVGAGI. Between the trimmed V and J ends, which lost 8 bases and 4 bases, there was a span of 14 bases. Broader study findings: Circulating GvH clones peaking coincided with falling HvG clones soon after transplant.

TCRdb's copy holds only in-frame clones and misses some; the assay was immunoSEQ multiplex PCR. The sample comprises 17,000 or so clones, about 89% of which are singletons, and roughly 50% rests with the top ten. The chain employs TRBV6-5 and TRBJ1-1; no clear D gene. Sequences were derived from bone marrow, sampled roughly 19 weeks after transplant. This TCR came from a human patient who received an intestinal transplant, so some T cells may come from the graft donor. CDR3 amino acids: CASVEGLGTEAFF. The CDR3 DNA reads TGTGCCAGCGTCGAGGGTTTAGGCACTGAAGCTTTCTTT.